What follows is one TCR beta chain and its context. The antigen is undetermined. This record belongs to a study of blood T cells in healthy people across ages. Germline CDR1 reads SNHLY; CDR2 reads FYNNEI. This CDR3 contains 15 residues. The germline V and J ends were trimmed by 2 bases and 3 bases, with 10 bases remaining between them. The authors ran a second PCR of 7 to 11 cycles using a sample-barcoded 5' primer and a J-beta primer mix. MiXCR was run by TCRdb on the 5' RACE reads, yielding one entry per CDR3 protein. Counted here are approximately 800,000 distinct CDR3 sequences, under 40% occurring once; the ten biggest clones make up under 15%. Study-wide findings and caveats: As age increased, TCR beta diversity per million T cells fell in a roughly linear fashion.

Sequences were obtained from blood. The sequence was collected from a man aged 18 to 29 in good health. The J gene is TRBJ2-2, the V gene TRBV2; D remains ambiguous. As DNA, the CDR3 is TGTGCCAGCAGTGAACTCGGGTCTTACACCGGGGAGCTGTTTTTT. Protein product: CASSELGSYTGELFF.